This T cell receptor (beta chain) originates from a study of blood T cell repertoires in COVID-19. V lost 0 bases, J lost 5 bases, and 8 bases lay in between. CDR3 length equals 14 residues. CDR1 is SGHTA and CDR2 is FQGNSA in the germline V gene. In the source study's methods: Quantification of nucleated cells was approximated via reference gene primer amplification. TCRdb's copy holds only in-frame clones and misses some; the assay was immunoSEQ multiplex PCR. V and J calls and clone size are copied from that table; D and trimming were computed from the DNA. The profile shows approximately 350,000 clones, under 95% of them singletons.

The sequenced sample was peripheral blood. This receptor was identified in a woman younger than 30 who had recovered from COVID-19. This chain joins TRBV7-2 and TRBJ2-1; tentative D call: TRBD2 (5 bases). The CDR3 here is CASSLALAHNEQFF. The CDR3 DNA follows: TGTGCCAGCAGCTTAGCCCTAGCCCACAATGAGCAGTTCTTC.